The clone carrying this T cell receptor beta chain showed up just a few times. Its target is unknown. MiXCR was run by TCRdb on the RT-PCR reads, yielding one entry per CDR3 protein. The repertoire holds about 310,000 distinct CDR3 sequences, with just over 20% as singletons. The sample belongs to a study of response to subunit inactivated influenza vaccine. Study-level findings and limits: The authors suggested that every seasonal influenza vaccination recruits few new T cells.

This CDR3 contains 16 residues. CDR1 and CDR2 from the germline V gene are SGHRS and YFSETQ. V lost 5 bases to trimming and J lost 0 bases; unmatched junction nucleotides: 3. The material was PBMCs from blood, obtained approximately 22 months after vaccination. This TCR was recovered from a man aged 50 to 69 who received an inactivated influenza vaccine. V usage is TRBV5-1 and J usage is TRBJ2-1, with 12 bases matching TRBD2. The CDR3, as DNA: TGCGCCAGCAGGCCGACTAGCGGGAGCTCCTACAATGAGCAGTTCTTC. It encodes CASRPTSGSSYNEQFF.